This T cell receptor beta chain was sequenced for a study of blood T cell repertoires in COVID-19. Overall study: The United States, Italy and Spain supplied acute and convalescent COVID-19 samples. T cells, B-cell-depleted T cells, or PBMCs supplied cDNA or gDNA.

Authors' data handling: Nucleated cell counts were estimated from reference gene primer amplification. Here immunoSEQ multiplex PCR was the method, and the copy in TCRdb shows in-frame clones only, minus some. That table furnishes V, J and clone size, whereas the DNA furnished D and trimming. The sample includes tens of thousands of clones, roughly 85% of them seen just once. The TCR was taken from a man in his forties with acute or convalescent COVID-19. The sample consisted of peripheral blood.

The CDR3 DNA reads as TGTGCCAGCAGTTCCAGGTATAGCTCCTACAATGAGCAGTTCTTC. Its translation: CASSSRYSSYNEQFF. The gene calls are TRBV6-5 and TRBJ2-1; D uncertain. CDR1 is MNHEY and CDR2 is SVGAGI in the germline V gene. Between the trimmed V and J ends, which lost 4 bases and 0 bases, there was a span of 10 bases. The length of the CDR3 is 15 residues.